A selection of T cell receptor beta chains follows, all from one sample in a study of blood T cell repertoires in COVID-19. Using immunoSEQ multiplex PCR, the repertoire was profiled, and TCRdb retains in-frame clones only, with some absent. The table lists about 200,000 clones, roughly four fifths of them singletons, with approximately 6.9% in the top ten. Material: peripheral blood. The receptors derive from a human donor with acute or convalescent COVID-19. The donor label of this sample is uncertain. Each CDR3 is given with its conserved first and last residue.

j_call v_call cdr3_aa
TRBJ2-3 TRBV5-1 CASSLGKGATDTQYF
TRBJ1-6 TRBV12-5 CASGLAAGSTLHF
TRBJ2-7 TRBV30 CAWSVGGPVGEQYF
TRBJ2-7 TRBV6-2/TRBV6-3 CASSSSRTGGYEQYF
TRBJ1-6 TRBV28 CASSGTAYNSPLHF
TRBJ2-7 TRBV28 CASSLIGLAVYEQYF
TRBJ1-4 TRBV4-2 CASSPSVGTAGAEKLFF
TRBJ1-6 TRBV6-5 CASSWAGLNSPLHF
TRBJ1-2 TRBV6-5 CASRGQDYGYTF
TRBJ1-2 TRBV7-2 CASSPYGGYGYTF